The 21 T cell receptor beta chains in this list originate from one sample, sequenced in a study of beta chain features in type 1 diabetes. The investigators reverse transcribed all of the isolated RNA, so they sequenced expressed TCRB transcripts. The method was immunoSEQ multiplex PCR; TCRdb's version includes in-frame clones alone and lacks a portion of them. The sample yields almost 350,000 clones, less than 20% seen once. Sequencing input: naive CD4+ T cells from blood. The receptors come from a woman in her late teens or twenties in good health.

This chain links TRBV30 with TRBJ2-4; D is perhaps TRBD2 (7 bases). This CDR3 has 13 amino acids. Trimming took 8 bases from V and 6 from J, leaving 17 bases between them. Germline CDR1 reads GTSNPN; CDR2 reads SVGIG (reference sequence). CDR3 sequence reads: CAAGAWSGNIQYF. The CDR3, as DNA: TGTGCCGCGGGGGCTTGGTCGGGAAACATTCAGTACTTC. Full variable domain (outside the CDR3, taken from reference TRBV30 and TRBJ2-4): SQTIHQWPATLVQPVGSPLSLECTVEGTSNPNLYWYRQAAGRGLQLLFYSVGIGQISSEVPQNLSASRPQDRQFILSSKKLLLSDSGFYLCAAGAWSGNIQYFGAGTRLSVL.

This chain joins TRBV5-6 and TRBJ2-5; 7 nucleotides match TRBD2. Germline lookup yields CDR1 SGHDT and CDR2 YYEEEE. The CDR3 consists of 15 residues. With 6 bases clipped from V and 1 base from J, the junction kept 9 bases outside the gene matches. This CDR3 is CASKPSGIIQETQYF. CDR3 DNA sequence: TGTGCCAGCAAACCTAGCGGAATTATCCAAGAGACCCAGTACTTC.

This clone was found a few times. This chain's CDR3 is CASSVGRVSRSYNEQFF. CDR3 bases: TGTGCCAGCAGCGTGGGCCGAGTGTCACGCTCCTACAATGAGCAGTTCTTC. The V and J genes are TRBV9 and TRBJ2-1, with D uncertain. The germline CDR1 and CDR2 sequences are SGDLS and YYNGEE. The length of the CDR3 is 17 residues. Trimming shortened V by 2 bases and J by 0 bases, and 15 bases separated the two germline ends.

DNA of the CDR3: TGTGCCAGCAGCTTAACGGACAGGAGTTTAGGCTACACCTTC. As protein: CASSLTDRSLGYTF. The chain has TRBV11-2 and TRBJ1-2; 7 nucleotides agree with TRBD1. There are 14 residues in the CDR3. Losses at the gene ends were 2 bases for V and 8 bases for J; bases not matched to a gene: 8. CDR1 and CDR2 from the germline V gene are SGHAT and FQNNGV.

As regards this clone: A junction end diverges from the germline sequence, so it may reflect a read error. The chain combines TRBV5-1 with TRBJ1-2; D call uncertain. The CDR3 has 11 residues. Germline lookup yields CDR1 SGHRS and CDR2 YFSETQ. CDR3 residues: CASSLVGQFHF. In DNA, the CDR3 is TGCGCCAGCAGCTTGGTTGGGCAGTTCCACTTC.

The rearrangement joins TRBV11-2 to TRBJ2-1; D may be TRBD1 (5 bases). The V end was cut by 6 bases, the J end by 4 bases, with 16 bases between. CDR1 SGHAT and CDR2 FQNNGV come from the germline V gene. The CDR3 runs to 15 residues. The CDR3 loop reads CASRIRAQGYNEQFF. The CDR3 DNA sequence: TGTGCCAGCAGAATACGGGCTCAGGGATACAATGAGCAGTTCTTC.

A few counts support this clone. The rearrangement uses TRBV18 and TRBJ1-6, with D tentatively TRBD1 (6 bases). Deletions cut 5 bases from V and 10 bases from J, with 18 bases between. The CDR3 extends over 15 amino acids. Germline loops: CDR1 KGHSH, CDR2 LQKENI. CDR3 coding DNA: TGTGCCAGCTCATCGCGCTGGGGGCAGGAATCACCCCTCCACTTT. This encodes CASSSRWGQESPLHF. Combining the CDR3 with reference TRBV18 and TRBJ1-6 gives the whole variable domain NAGVMQNPRHLVRRRGQEARLRCSPMKGHSHVYWYRQLPEEGLKFMVYLQKENIIDESGMPKERFSAEFPKEGPSILRIQQVVRGDSAAYFCASSSRWGQESPLHFGNGTRLTVT.

The DNA of the CDR3 is TGTGCCAGCAGCGTGGAGGGCTACAATGAGCAGTTCTTC. This sequence encodes CASSVEGYNEQFF. The gene calls are TRBV11-3 and TRBJ2-1; D possibly corresponds to TRBD2 (6 bases). The CDR3 spans 13 residues. Germline V gene lookup returns CDR1 SGHNT and CDR2 YENEEA. V was pared by 5 bases and J by 3 bases, with 8 bases between.

The rearrangement links TRBV2 to TRBJ2-7, with unresolved D. Germline V gene lookup returns CDR1 SNHLY and CDR2 FYNNEI. The ends were cut back, 6 bases at V and 0 bases at J, with 12 bases in the middle. CDR3 size: 14 residues. The CDR3, as DNA: TGTGCCAGCAGGAGCACTGCGAGCTCCTACGAGCAGTACTTC. Translating it yields CASRSTASSYEQYF.

The sample holds a few counts of this clone. V is TRBV11-2 and J is TRBJ2-1, with D hard to call. The CDR3 has 16 amino acids. Per the germline V gene, CDR1 is SGHAT and CDR2 is FQNNGV. V shed 4 bases and J shed 0 bases, with 13 bases lying between them. The CDR3 loop is CASSSSTTSSYNEQFF. CDR3 coding DNA: TGTGCCAGCAGCTCGTCGACAACGAGCTCCTACAATGAGCAGTTCTTC.

This clone was seen more than once but under ten times. The chain recombines TRBV7-2 with TRBJ2-5; TRBD1 might be the D (6 bases). The germline V gene encodes CDR1 SGHTA and CDR2 FQGNSA. Trimming cost V 8 bases and J 5 bases, with 12 bases left between them. This CDR3 is built from 12 residues. Written as DNA, the CDR3 is TGTGCCAGCGGGGGCCGGATGGAGACCCAGTACTTC. This gives the protein CASGGRMETQYF.

CDR3 DNA: TGCGCCAGCAGCCTCGACACCTCCTACGAGCAGTACTTC. Amino acids: CASSLDTSYEQYF. V is TRBV5-1 and J is TRBJ2-7; no reliable D call. The germline gives CDR1 SGHRS, CDR2 YFSETQ. V was pared by 4 bases and J by 0 bases, with 8 bases between. The CDR3 contains 13 residues.

In its sample, this clone was seen a few times. The chain carries TRBV5-6 and TRBJ1-2, with TRBD1 as a possible D gene (5 bases). The CDR3 sequence is 13 residues long. Trimming stripped 4 bases from V and 4 bases from J, with 11 bases between. Germline V gene data show CDR1 as SGHDT and CDR2 as YYEEEE. CDR3 sequence: CASSLQGGYGYTF. CDR3 nucleotides: TGTGCCAGCAGCCTGCAGGGCGGCTATGGCTACACCTTC.

The gene calls are TRBV14 and TRBJ1-2; possible D gene TRBD1, 5 bases. Germline V gene lookup returns CDR1 SGHDN and CDR2 FVKESK. V was trimmed by 4 bases and J by 8 bases, leaving 14 bases between them. The CDR3 is 13 amino acids. CDR3 sequence reads: CASSPRWRDGYTF. The CDR3 DNA follows: TGTGCCAGCAGCCCCCGGTGGCGGGACGGCTACACCTTC.

The chain uses TRBV5-1 and TRBJ1-2, with D possibly matching TRBD1 (6 bases). Trimming cost V 3 bases and J 7 bases, with 16 bases left between them. CDR1 is SGHRS and CDR2 is YFSETQ in the germline V gene. The CDR3 length is 14 residues. The DNA of the CDR3 is TGCGCCAGCAGCTCCAACGAACAGGGCATTGGCTACACCTTC. Amino acid sequence: CASSSNEQGIGYTF.

The J gene is TRBJ2-1, the V gene TRBV25-1, with a weak D call TRBD1 (6 bases). The CDR3 loop spans 15 amino acids. V lost 4 bases, J lost 1 base, and 11 bases lay in between. The germline CDR1 and CDR2 sequences are MGHDK and SYGVNS. The CDR3 DNA reads TGTGCCAGCAGTGGAGGGGGTGGTTCCTACAATGAGCAGTTCTTC. The encoded protein is CASSGGGGSYNEQFF.

The chain is built from TRBV7-2 and TRBJ2-1, with 7 bases aligning to TRBD2. The CDR3 loop spans 13 amino acids. The V segment lost 5 bases and the J segment 7 bases; nucleotides outside the gene matches: 5. Germline V gene data show CDR1 as SGHTA and CDR2 as FQGNSA. This chain's CDR3 is CASSTIGRNEQFF. CDR3 coding DNA: TGTGCCAGCAGCACAATCGGGAGGAATGAGCAGTTCTTC.

The J gene is TRBJ2-2, the V gene TRBV4-3; D gene unclear. The CDR3 is 14 amino acids. The germline CDR1 and CDR2 sequences are LGHNA and YSLEER. V was trimmed by 0 bases and J by 5 bases, leaving 7 bases between them. CDR3 in DNA: TGCGCCAGCAGCCAAGAGTTCAGTACCGGGGAGCTGTTTTTT. Translated: CASSQEFSTGELFF.

The V call is TRBV7-6, the J call TRBJ2-1; the match to TRBD2 covers 9 bases. This CDR3 is 15 amino acids long. Germline V lookup: CDR1 SGHVS, CDR2 FNYEAQ. Trimming cost V 4 bases and J 2 bases; bases outside gene matches: 3. The CDR3 sequence is CASSSLAGTYNEQFF. The CDR3 coding sequence is TGTGCCAGCAGCTCGCTAGCGGGGACCTACAATGAGCAGTTCTTC.

This clone was picked up a small number of times. This chain connects TRBV2 to TRBJ2-2; 8 nucleotides agree with TRBD1. Trimming took 5 bases from V and 4 from J; bases not matched to a gene: 6. CDR1 is SNHLY, CDR2 FYNNEI, per germline. The CDR3 length is 15 residues. The CDR3 region has the DNA TGTGCCAGCAGTTACGACAGGGGTGTCACCGGGGAGCTGTTTTTT. The encoded protein is CASSYDRGVTGELFF.

In its sample, this clone was seen a few times. J is TRBJ2-1 and V is TRBV11-1, with 10 bases aligning to TRBD2. Germline-derived CDR1 and CDR2 are SGHAT and FQDESV (reference sequence). The CDR3 has 15 amino acids. V was clipped by 6 bases and J by 6 bases; unmatched bases: 8. The CDR3 reads CASRRAGGPGNEQFF. The CDR3 nucleotides are TGTGCCAGCAGACGAGCGGGGGGGCCGGGCAATGAGCAGTTCTTC. Filled out from reference TRBV11-1 and TRBJ2-1, the complete variable domain reads EAEVAQSPRYKITEKSQAVAFWCDPISGHATLYWYRQILGQGPELLVQFQDESVVDDSQLPKDRFSAERLKGVDSTLKIQPAELGDSAMYLCASRRAGGPGNEQFFGPGTRLTVL.